This T cell receptor (beta chain) was recovered during a study of memory CD4+ T cells and cytomegalovirus serostatus. Study results and limitations: Median bootstrapped AUC for CMV status was approximately 0.96 originally, about 0.9 US-trained.

CDR1 and CDR2 from the germline V gene are KGHSH and LQKENI. Trimming pared 3 bases from V and 5 bases from J, leaving 10 bases between. CDR3 size: 13 residues. Some clones are missing from TCRdb's copy, which holds only in-frame ones; the method was immunoSEQ multiplex PCR. The table lists about 40,000 clones, around 75% of them singletons. The sort gate was single viable CD3+CD4+CD8-CD45RO+ cells for memory CD4+ T cells. A remark on this clone: The target antigen is unknown.

This TCR was sampled from an adult in good health and CMV-seronegative. This chain uses TRBV18 with TRBJ2-5; D is undetermined. Sequencing was carried out using memory CD4+ T cells from blood. The CDR3 DNA sequence: TGTGCCAGCTCACCTCAGCGCGCGGAGACCCAGTACTTC. Protein: CASSPQRAETQYF.